This T cell receptor beta chain was found in a study of cytomegalovirus exposure and HLA in healthy donors. About this clone itself: Its antigen is still unknown.

V lost 5 bases to trimming and J lost 4 bases, with 12 bases between them. The CDR3 consists of 14 residues. The germline V gene has CDR1 MNHEY and CDR2 SMNVEV (reference sequence). Study-level points and caveats: Later analysis placed DRB1 highest and HLA-C lowest in TCR association rates, which differed by HLA locus.

60 Vbeta and 13 Jbeta primers were used in PCR. The data were produced by immunoSEQ multiplex PCR, yet TCRdb's version contains in-frame clones alone and is incomplete. The top ten clones hold about 6% of a sample with 150,000 to 200,000 clones, about 77% of them seen once. The source material was PBMCs. The TCR sequence derives from a young woman in good health and CMV-seropositive. This sequence joins TRBV27 and TRBJ2-1; perhaps TRBD2 as D (6 bases). CDR3 amino acids: CASSHTSSYNEQFF. DNA for the CDR3: TGTGCCAGCAGTCACACTAGCTCTTACAATGAGCAGTTCTTC.